This T cell receptor beta chain was retrieved from a study of CD8 T cells in Susac syndrome. Whole-study findings and limits: The study recognized that the number of individuals in its TCR sequencing and HLA analysis was relatively small.

This clonotype occurred once. The antigen remains unidentified. Roughly 0.45 to 1 ug RNA was reverse transcribed with random hexamers. The authors amplified TCR beta CDR3 across 54 Vbeta and 13 Jbeta using immunoSEQ multiplex PCR. TCRdb processed the immunoSEQ multiplex PCR reads anew with MiXCR; each CDR3 protein has one entry. This sample yields around 190,000 distinct CDR3 sequences, of which approximately 95% are seen a single time; around 0.093% belongs to the top ten. TCR beta was sequenced from blood CD8+ and CD4+ T cells. It was healthy donors who served as the controls, matched for age and sex. Material for sequencing was CD4+ T cells from PBMCs. This receptor was obtained from a human donor in good health.

The CDR3 is CAWSRGWDYGYTF. Written as DNA, the CDR3 is TGTGCCTGGAGCCGGGGCTGGGACTATGGCTACACCTTC. This chain links TRBV30 with TRBJ1-2, with D maybe TRBD1 (5 bases). Trimming cost V 3 bases and J 3 bases, with 11 bases left between them. This CDR3 is built from 13 residues. CDR1 and CDR2 from the germline V gene are GTSNPN and SVGIG (reference sequence). Full variable domain (rest looked up from reference TRBV30 and TRBJ1-2): SQTIHQWPATLVQPVGSPLSLECTVEGTSNPNLYWYRQAAGRGLQLLFYSVGIGQISSEVPQNLSASRPQDRQFILSSKKLLLSDSGFYLCAWSRGWDYGYTFGSGTRLTVV.